The sequence of this T cell receptor beta chain was determined in a study of T cell clonality in common variable immunodeficiency. The table lists this clone with many counts. Its target is not known. The data were produced by immunoSEQ multiplex PCR, yet TCRdb's version contains in-frame clones alone and is incomplete. The sample presents tens of thousands of clones, none singletons. Heparinized whole blood, 5 to 8 ml, came from each donor. Points from the study as a whole: In common variable immunodeficiency, TCR beta chains reportedly carried fewer deletions and N-nucleotide insertions. Compared with healthy controls, CVID subjects showed increased TCRbeta clonality, mostly in about a third.

The sequencing sample was made of peripheral blood mononuclear cells. This receptor was identified in a human donor with common variable immunodeficiency.

CDR3 DNA (partial): TGTGCCAGCAGAAGAGCGGGGGCCTCCTACGAG. Translation gives CASRRAGASYE. The entire CDR3 sequence reads CASRRAGASYEQYF. The V call is TRBV7-9, the J call TRBJ2-7; 8 bases agree with TRBD2. The CDR3 end lies 3 residues beyond the end of the read and is filled in from the germline J gene. CDR3 length equals 14 residues. V trimming: 6 bases; J trimming: 0 bases; junction bases outside the gene matches: 4. Germline CDR1 SEHNR, CDR2 FQNEAQ (reference sequence).